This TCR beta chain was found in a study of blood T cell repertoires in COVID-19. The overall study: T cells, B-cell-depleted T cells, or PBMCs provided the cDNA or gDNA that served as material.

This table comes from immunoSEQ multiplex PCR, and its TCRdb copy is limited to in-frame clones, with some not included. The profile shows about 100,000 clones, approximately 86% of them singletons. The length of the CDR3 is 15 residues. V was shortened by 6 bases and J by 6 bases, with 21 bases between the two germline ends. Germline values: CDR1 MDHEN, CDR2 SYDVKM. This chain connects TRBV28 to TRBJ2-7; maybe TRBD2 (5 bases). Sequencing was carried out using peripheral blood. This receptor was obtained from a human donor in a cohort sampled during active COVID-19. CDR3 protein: CASSHHGTGLSEQYF. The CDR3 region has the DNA TGTGCCAGCAGCCACCACGGCACCGGACTTTCCGAGCAGTACTTC. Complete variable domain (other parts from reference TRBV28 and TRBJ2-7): DVKVTQSSRYLVKRTGEKVFLECVQDMDHENMFWYRQDPGLGLRLIYFSYDVKMKEKGDIPEGYSVSREKKERFSLILESASTNQTSMYLCASSHHGTGLSEQYFGPGTRLTVT.